The present TCR beta chain was sequenced within a study of blood T cells in healthy people across ages. The CDR3 extends over 17 amino acids. CDR1 SGDLS and CDR2 YYNGEE come from the germline V gene. V shed 3 bases, J shed 8 bases, and the junction held 10 bases outside the gene matches. A J-beta primer mix and a sample-barcoded 5' primer were used in a second PCR of roughly 6 to 12 cycles. TCRdb analysed the 5' RACE reads with MiXCR anew, one entry per CDR3 protein. This table has 650,000 to 800,000 distinct CDR3 sequences, under 45% appearing once. This clonotype originated in a man aged 55 to 70 in good health. The sample taken for sequencing was blood. The rearrangement uses TRBV9 and TRBJ2-1; 14 bases match TRBD2. This CDR3 is CASSAGLAGGIWDEQFF. The CDR3 DNA sequence: TGTGCCAGCAGCGCCGGACTAGCGGGGGGAATTTGGGATGAGCAGTTCTTC.